Presented here are 3 T cell receptor beta chains from one specimen sequenced in a study of cytomegalovirus exposure and HLA in healthy donors. Primers for the PCR totalled 60 Vbeta and 13 Jbeta. Assay: immunoSEQ multiplex PCR; the TCRdb copy retains only in-frame clones and omits some. Here the sample spans 170,000 or so clones, more than 70% being singletons. Sequencing was performed on PBMCs. The source of these receptors is a male donor in good health and CMV-seropositive.

The chain combines TRBV6-1 with TRBJ2-1; D is possibly TRBD2 (6 bases). The CDR3 spans 16 residues. The V end was cut by 3 bases, the J end by 0 bases, with 12 bases between. Germline V gene lookup returns CDR1 MNHNS and CDR2 SASEGT. The CDR3 DNA sequence: TGTGCCAGCAGTGAGCGGGGCTTAAGCTCCTACAATGAGCAGTTCTTC. It codes for CASSERGLSSYNEQFF.

The chain has TRBV7-3 and TRBJ2-1, with D perhaps TRBD2 (6 bases). CDR3 length equals 15 residues. The germline V and J ends were trimmed by 5 bases and 0 bases, with 11 bases remaining between them. The germline V gene has CDR1 SGHTA and CDR2 FQGTGA. In nucleotides, the CDR3 is TGTGCCAGCAGCCACGGGACTGGCTCCTACAATGAGCAGTTCTTC. Translated, it gives CASSHGTGSYNEQFF.

V is TRBV6-4 and J is TRBJ2-2, with D hard to call. This CDR3 contains 14 residues. V shed 8 bases and J shed 4 bases, with 14 bases lying between them. CDR1 and CDR2 from the germline V gene are MRHNA and SNTAGT. In nucleotides, the CDR3 is TGTGCCAGCCGTGTGGGCTTCGGCACCGGGGAGCTGTTTTTT. This codes for CASRVGFGTGELFF.